The 5 T cell receptor beta chains reported below all come from one sample, sequenced in a study of cytomegalovirus exposure and HLA in healthy donors. The study ran its PCR with 60 Vbeta and 13 Jbeta primers. Method: immunoSEQ multiplex PCR; TCRdb's copy keeps in-frame clones and lacks some. The repertoire holds over 55,000 clones, with 70% as singletons. Sequenced sample: PBMCs. The receptors derive from a woman in her forties or fifties in good health and CMV-seropositive.

The gene calls are TRBV4-3 and TRBJ2-3; D unclear. This CDR3 comprises 13 residues. V was pared by 0 bases and J by 8 bases, with 9 bases between. Germline CDR1 and CDR2: LGHNA and YSLEER. CDR3 residues: CASSQDRSSTQYF. The CDR3 region has the DNA TGCGCCAGCAGCCAAGATCGGAGTTCTACGCAGTATTTT.

This clone was observed a handful of times. This rearrangement joins TRBV27 to TRBJ2-5, with 9 bases matching TRBD1. This CDR3 region has 14 residues. Germline loops: CDR1 MNHEY, CDR2 SMNVEV (reference sequence). Germline trimming cut 5 bases from V and 4 bases from J; bases unmatched to any gene: 5. CDR3 protein: CASSLGQGRETQYF. DNA of the CDR3: TGTGCCAGCAGTCTAGGACAGGGGCGAGAGACCCAGTACTTC.

V usage is TRBV7-2 and J usage is TRBJ2-7; weak D call: TRBD2 (6 bases). V lost 5 bases to trimming and J lost 4 bases, with 18 bases between them. This CDR3 comprises 15 residues. Germline loops: CDR1 SGHTA, CDR2 FQGNSA. The DNA for the CDR3 is TGTGCCAGCAGCCCGGGACTTGATACGTTATACGAGCAGTACTTC. Translated: CASSPGLDTLYEQYF.

The V gene is TRBV9, the J gene TRBJ2-2, with D possibly TRBD2 on 6 matching bases. CDR3 length equals 14 residues. V was cut by 0 bases and J by 5 bases, with 8 bases left in between. CDR1 and CDR2 from the germline V gene are SGDLS and YYNGEE. CDR3 sequence reads: CASSVGGETGELFF. CDR3 bases: TGTGCCAGCAGCGTAGGCGGGGAAACCGGGGAGCTGTTTTTT.

This clone is categorized as medium-sized. The chain links TRBV6-1 to TRBJ1-5; 10 bases match TRBD1. The CDR3 has 14 residues. CDR1 and CDR2 from the germline V gene are MNHNS and SASEGT. J lost 7 bases, V lost 7 bases, and 7 bases had no gene match. CDR3 DNA sequence: TGTGCCAGCACCGAAGGACAGGGGGAACAGCCCCAGCATTTT. Translated, it gives CASTEGQGEQPQHF.